These 20 T cell receptor beta chains came from one sample sequenced in a study of tumor-infiltrating lymphocytes in glioblastoma multiforme. TCRB libraries came from RNA via three nested multiplex PCR rounds. TCRdb processed the multiplex PCR reads anew with MiXCR; each CDR3 protein has one entry. Among about 19,000 distinct CDR3 sequences listed, 60% to 80% were seen once. The sequenced sample consisted of peripheral blood. The receptor source for this set is a male donor with glioblastoma.

In the case of this clonotype: The junction departs from the called germline gene at one end, perhaps through a read error. The chain combines TRBV4-1 with TRBJ2-1; D is undetermined. The germline V gene encodes CDR1 MGHRA and CDR2 YSYEKL. The CDR3 extends over 16 amino acids. CDR3: CASIQFSLEWSGEQFF. Here the CDR3 DNA reads TGCGCCAGCATCCAATTCTCCCTTGAGTGGAGTGGTGAGCAGTTCTTC.

To note about this clonotype: The junction departs from the called germline gene at one end, perhaps through a read error. This chain links TRBV5-1 with TRBJ1-1, with 9 nucleotides matching TRBD1. The CDR3 is 13 amino acids. Per the germline V gene, CDR1 is SGHRS and CDR2 is YFSETQ. CDR3 sequence: CASSSQGATEAFF. The CDR3 bases are TGCGCCAGCAGCTCACAGGGGGCCACTGAGGCTTTCTTT.

This sequence joins TRBV20-1 and TRBJ2-7; 13 nucleotides match TRBD2. The V and J ends lost 3 bases and 4 bases, in that order; junction bases with no gene match: 6. Germline-derived CDR1 and CDR2 are DFQATT and SNEGSKA (reference sequence). The CDR3 length is 15 residues. The CDR3 DNA is TGCAGTGCTAGTCGGCGACTAGCGGGAGGTTACGAGCAGTACTTC. It yields the protein CSASRRLAGGYEQYF.

This clonotype was seen many times. The V call is TRBV5-1, the J call TRBJ1-1, with 8 bases identical to TRBD1. Per the germline V gene, CDR1 is SGHRS and CDR2 is YFSETQ. The V gene end was trimmed by 0 bases and the J gene end by 8 bases; junction bases not matched to a gene: 3. The CDR3 length is 13 residues. The CDR3 sequence is CASSLERQGEAFF. The CDR3 coding sequence is TGCGCCAGCAGCTTGGAAAGACAGGGGGAAGCTTTCTTT.

The chain combines TRBV7-8 with TRBJ2-7, with D possibly being TRBD1 or TRBD2 (5 bases each). V was trimmed by 5 bases and J by 2 bases, leaving 19 bases between them. CDR3 size: 16 residues. CDR1 SGHVS and CDR2 FQNEAQ come from the germline V gene. The CDR3 DNA reads TGTGCCAGCAGCGCGACGGGGCTCGGGACCGCCTACGAGCAGTACTTC. Translation: CASSATGLGTAYEQYF.

The chain uses TRBV4-3 and TRBJ2-7; D is perhaps TRBD1 or TRBD2 (5 bases each). From germline, CDR1 is LGHNA and CDR2 YSLEER. The CDR3 loop spans 13 amino acids. V gave up 1 base and J gave up 6 bases, with 10 bases separating them. The CDR3 nucleotides are TGCGCCAGCAGCCAAGGAAAAGGGACCGAGCAGTACTTC. Encoded protein: CASSQGKGTEQYF.

The gene calls are TRBV29-1 and TRBJ2-4; D remains unclear. Germline CDR1 SQVTM, CDR2 ANQGSEA. The CDR3 runs to 13 residues. The CDR3 loop reads CIAGLVGKNIQYF. In DNA form, the CDR3 reads TGCATCGCTGGGCTAGTAGGCAAAAACATTCAGTACTTC.

This chain connects TRBV11-2 to TRBJ2-4, with 10 positions matching TRBD2. Trimming cost V 5 bases and J 2 bases; bases outside gene matches: 6. CDR3 length: 16 residues. Germline V lookup: CDR1 SGHAT, CDR2 FQNNGV. The CDR3 DNA reads as TGTGCCAGCAGCCTAACTAGCGGGGCTACCAAAAACATTCAGTACTTC. Translation: CASSLTSGATKNIQYF.

The chain uses TRBV28 and TRBJ2-3, with D possibly being TRBD2 (6 bases). The CDR3 loop spans 18 amino acids. Trimming removed 5 bases from V and 5 bases from J, with 26 bases in between. CDR1 and CDR2 (germline): MDHEN, SYDVKM. The CDR3 region has the DNA TGTGCCAGCAGTCTCGACAATCCTCGGGGGTTAGGGATAGATACGCAGTATTTT. Its translation: CASSLDNPRGLGIDTQYF. Variable domain in full (rest from reference TRBV28 and TRBJ2-3): DVKVTQSSRYLVKRTGEKVFLECVQDMDHENMFWYRQDPGLGLRLIYFSYDVKMKEKGDIPEGYSVSREKKERFSLILESASTNQTSMYLCASSLDNPRGLGIDTQYFGPGTRLTVL.

As regards this clonotype: One end of the junction is discordant with germline, which a read error may explain. The rearrangement joins TRBV11-1 to TRBJ2-2; no clear D. Germline loops: CDR1 SGHAT, CDR2 FQDESV (reference sequence). The CDR3 loop spans 12 amino acids. CDR3 bases: TGTGCCAGCTCCCCAAACACCAGGGAGCTGTTTTTT. It encodes CASSPNTRELFF.

V gene TRBV11-2 combines with J gene TRBJ2-7; D gene unclear. The germline V gene encodes CDR1 SGHAT and CDR2 FQNNGV. The CDR3 sequence is 14 residues long. Trimming pared 0 bases from V and 3 bases from J, leaving 9 bases between. CDR3 DNA sequence: TGTGCCAGCAGCTTAGATCTGATTCTCTACGAGCAGTACTTC. Translation gives CASSLDLILYEQYF.

This clonotype was counted once. The rearrangement uses TRBV5-5 and TRBJ2-1; D is unresolved. Germline assignment: CDR1 SGHKS and CDR2 YYEKEE (reference sequence). The CDR3 extends over 13 amino acids. V was pared by 3 bases and J by 12 bases, with 16 bases between. The CDR3 loop is CASSSTPGVGQFF. In DNA, the CDR3 is TGTGCCAGCAGCTCTACCCCTGGCGTGGGGCAGTTCTTC.

The V and J genes are TRBV10-2 and TRBJ2-1, with TRBD2 matching over 10 bases. Losses at the gene ends were 3 bases for V and 6 bases for J; bases not matched to a gene: 8. This CDR3 contains 16 residues. CDR1 is WSHSY, CDR2 SAAADI, per germline. The CDR3 is CASSDLFSSGSNEQFF. The CDR3 nucleotides are TGCGCCAGCAGTGACCTCTTCTCTAGCGGGAGCAATGAGCAGTTCTTC.

This clonotype appeared a single time. Relative to the germline gene, one junction end is altered; a read error may explain this. The chain recombines TRBV4-2 with TRBJ2-7; D is unresolved. The CDR3 has 16 amino acids. Germline lookup yields CDR1 LGHNA and CDR2 YNFKEQ. The CDR3: CASSLERYPSAYDQYF. DNA for the CDR3: TGTGCCAGCAGCCTTGAGAGGTACCCTTCGGCGTACGATCAGTACTTC.

The rearrangement uses TRBV4-1 and TRBJ2-2, with TRBD2 identical over 8 bases. Trimming at V came to 4 bases and at J to 1 base, leaving 8 bases not matched to a gene. CDR1 and CDR2 (germline): MGHRA, YSYEKL. The CDR3 extends over 17 amino acids. The CDR3 DNA sequence: TGCGCCAGCAGCCCTCTTTCGGCGGGAGGGAACACCGGGGAGCTGTTTTTT. Protein: CASSPLSAGGNTGELFF.

V is TRBV11-2 and J is TRBJ2-3, with D tentatively TRBD1 (6 bases). Per the germline V gene, CDR1 is SGHAT and CDR2 is FQNNGV. Trimming pared 10 bases from V and 0 bases from J, leaving 17 bases between. The CDR3 totals 15 residues. This CDR3 reads CAISQGWVSTDTQYF. The CDR3 DNA reads TGTGCCATTAGCCAGGGGTGGGTCAGCACAGATACGCAGTATTTT. Looking up the rest from reference TRBV11-2 and TRBJ2-3 gives the full variable domain: EAGVAQSPRYKIIEKRQSVAFWCNPISGHATLYWYQQILGQGPKLLIQFQNNGVVDDSQLPKDRFSAERLKGVDSTLKIQPAKLEDSAVYLCAISQGWVSTDTQYFGPGTRLTVL.

Regarding this clonotype: With a much larger clone just one base away, this may be a read error. The chain couples TRBV2 to TRBJ2-1; unclear D gene. Germline V CDR1 and CDR2: SNHLY, FYNNEI. This CDR3 spans 13 amino acids. CDR3 coding DNA: TGTACCAGCAAATTAAGTCGGAACAATGAGCAGTTCTTC. Amino acid sequence: CTSKLSRNNEQFF.

With regard to this clonotype: The germline gene is not matched at one end of the junction; a read error may be the cause. The chain has TRBV7-9 and TRBJ1-1; 7 bases match TRBD1. There are 15 residues in the CDR3. Germline CDR1 reads SEHNR; CDR2 reads FQNEAQ (reference sequence). In DNA form, the CDR3 reads TGTGCCAGGAGCTCGTCAGACAGGGCGAACACTGGAGCTTTCTTT. Protein product: CARSSSDRANTGAFF.

As concerns this clonotype: A much larger clonotype is one base distant, so this may be a read error. The chain recombines TRBV7-8 with TRBJ2-4; D is unresolved. This CDR3 has 13 amino acids. Germline values: CDR1 SGHVS, CDR2 FQNEAQ. CDR3 sequence: CASSLRNKTIQYF. The CDR3 bases are TGTGCCAGCAGCTTACGTAACAAAACCATTCAGTACTTC.

V and J are TRBV12-3 or TRBV12-4 and TRBJ1-1; D is unclear. The CDR3 runs to 14 residues. V lost 5 bases to trimming and J lost 0 bases, with 10 bases between them. This CDR3 reads CASSSWEVNTEAFF. The DNA for the CDR3 is TGTGCCAGCAGTAGTTGGGAGGTGAACACTGAAGCTTTCTTT.